This entry concerns a single T cell receptor (beta chain). Its cognate antigen has yet to be identified. Qualities for individual bases were not recorded, and no much larger clone is one base off. This record comes from a study of cytomegalovirus exposure and HLA in healthy donors (dated by TCRdb to the late 2010s). At the level of the whole study: According to an earlier analysis of a few hundred of the donors, about 179 million T cells yielded over 90 million unique TCR beta sequences and about 280 Gb of sequence data. About 280 gigabases of sequencing data and tens of millions of unique TCR sequences were included in an early release covering about 700 HLA-typed donors. Among the roughly 400 genotyped donors, around 81% belonged to the genetic ancestry cluster associated with self-reported Caucasian donors. The aim of the study was to test whether cataloging public T cell receptors could identify signatures of past pathogen exposure. The study used immunosequencing to profile the T cell repertoires of several hundred subjects and linked those repertoires to cytomegalovirus serostatus. A separate validation cohort of over 95 different subjects was used in addition to the approximately 640-subject first cohort. The study combined high-throughput TCR immunosequencing, statistical association of individual TCRs with disease status, and machine learning to predict cytomegalovirus infection status. To study patterns of TCR occurrence, a later analysis re-analyzed previously published TCR beta repertoires from around 660 donors and added high-resolution HLA genotyping. In the later analysis, no new phenotypic data were used to find candidate immune exposures; instead, reliance was placed on TCR beta sequences and their occurrence across donors. In an earlier analysis of more than 550 of the donors, high-throughput TCR beta sequencing was used to judge whether each TCR beta V gene segment behaved as functional or pseudogenic. Donor age, sex, ethnicity and CMV serostatus were compiled alongside the repertoire data. A later genetic analysis took genome-wide SNP genotypes for 398 of the 666 donors and used that subset as a discovery cohort. All discovery cohort repertoires had been generated on a single sequencing platform. HLA typing covered class I and class II loci at four-digit resolution. The number of donors typed differed by locus, with roughly 620-630 for A, B, C, DRB1 and DQB1, over 500 for DQA1, about 610 for DPA1, and around 460 for DPB1. Roughly 5 DR-DQ haplotypes were treated as single units for association and clustering because of strong linkage in the cohort. Among 398 genotyped donors of the cohort, an average of about 220,000 unique TCR beta nucleotide sequences was sequenced per donor, of which 15% to 20% were non-productive. Study-wide conclusions, independent of this receptor: When HLA alleles, especially DR and DQ, strongly co-occurred, TCR associations were difficult to assign to individual alleles. A few of the identified cytomegalovirus-associated TCR beta chains were confirmed in vitro to be specific for cytomegalovirus antigens. A group of highly shared sequence variants was considered likely to be a technical artifact of the sequencing pipeline. Some IMGT-functional V segments, including TRBV6-2 and TRBV6-3, could not be distinguished by the 87-base-pair reads and were therefore excluded. The classifier was reported to diagnose cytomegalovirus status with high specificity and sensitivity in both the original and validation cohorts. An earlier analysis of roughly 570 of the donors showed that most TCR beta V segments appeared in productive rearrangements either about 87% or about 30% of the time, which broadly matched IMGT annotations. Roughly uniform sequencing depth across donors was assumed in presence/absence analyses, although this assumption may not hold. In a later analysis, the rate of TCR association differed among HLA loci, with DRB1 alleles having the most associated TCRs and HLA-C alleles having the fewest. V-gene and J-gene trimming of TCR beta chains was associated with a missense DCLRE1C variant in a later genetic analysis, and the association was replicated in an independent cohort. In a later analysis, several top co-occurrence clusters were reported to appear linked to parvovirus B19, influenza, CMV and Epstein-Barr virus. Linkage disequilibrium might explain the correlated functional status among segregating V segments, but an unknown experimental factor could not be excluded. The only immune exposure information available for the cohort was CMV serostatus. Compared with equally common non-associated chains, HLA-associated TCR beta chains in a later analysis were more clonally expanded and had lower generation probabilities. Because HLA typing was missing for some donors at each locus, association tests included only the typed subset. The authors suggested that the approach could potentially be extended to other disease states and immunological phenotypes. Specific HLA alleles were associated with over 15,000 TCR beta sequences at a false discovery rate of 0.05 in a later analysis. In this cohort, only TCR beta chains were sequenced, and detectable features were limited by the absence of alpha or paired-chain data. A further reported finding was that TCR beta sequences accurately predicted the HLA-A and HLA-B alleles for most subjects in the first cohort. A later analysis found that most CMV-associated TCR beta chains appeared HLA-restricted, with HLA associations seemingly driven largely by CMV exposure. Because counts were too low, approximately 18 rarely observed V segments, including chromosome 9 orphons, were excluded from the earlier analysis of 587 of the donors. In a later genetic analysis, fewer N-insertions in productive TCRs were reported among donors in an Asian-associated ancestry cluster than the roughly 710-donor mean. Most TCR sequences were seen in very few donors, while some public TCRs were found in many individuals. In the study, 150 to 200 TCR beta chains were listed as associated with cytomegalovirus.

Library generation was performed with the immunoSEQ multiplex PCR assay. For the multiplex PCR, a mixture combining 60 forward primers for TCR Vbeta segments and 13 reverse primers for TCR Jbeta segments was used. Amplification of the CDR3 region of rearranged TCR beta genes was performed with a multiplex PCR assay on genomic DNA. The amplified TCR beta libraries were sequenced on the Illumina HiSeq System as 87-base-pair reads. The study's own analysis went as follows. In a later analysis, approximately 74 million unique TCR beta chains were counted across the roughly 610 repertoires, and about 10 million of these chains were shared by at least two donors. Raw reads were error-corrected and collapsed into unique sequences with a nearest-neighbor algorithm that merged closely related sequences to remove PCR and sequencing errors. CDR3 sequences were aligned to IMGT reference sequences to assign V, D and J gene segments. Each retained sequence needed at least a six-nucleotide match to both a V gene segment and a J gene segment. A rearrangement was called productive if the CDR3 had no stop codons and remained in frame with V and J, and every other rearrangement was called non-productive. Following IMGT convention, CDR3 was defined as the stretch from the second conserved V-encoded cysteine to the conserved J-encoded phenylalanine. The earlier analysis of 500 to 750 of the donors excluded any sequence lacking an unambiguous match to a single V gene segment. In an earlier analysis of a few hundred of the donors, V segments were called functional above 56.7% productive rearrangements and were called segregating when the between-donor standard deviation exceeded 5%. A statistical classification framework was built to diagnose cytomegalovirus status from the catalog of TCR beta chain sequences. In a later analysis, TCR nucleotide sequences were compared against IMGT/GENE-DB human TR gene sequences so that V and J genes could be assigned. A later analysis assigned CDR3 sequences and most-parsimonious VDJ recombination scenarios with the TCRdist pipeline. In a later analysis, each TCR beta chain was defined by its CDR3 amino acid sequence together with its V-gene family, and reads lacking a unique V-gene family were excluded. In a later analysis, 450 to 600 highly shared, low-generation-probability nucleotide sequences were removed to address suspected cross-contamination and a sequencing artifact. For each public chain, a later analysis derived a clonal expansion index from normalized ranks of inferred template counts within each repertoire. A later analysis computed generation probabilities with a VDJ recombination model fitted to out-of-frame rearrangements, and checked the results against IGoR. Hypergeometric tests were used in a later analysis to score TCR-TCR, TCR-HLA and TCR-CMV co-occurrence, with a repertoire-size bias correction applied to the TCR pairs. A later analysis estimated false discovery rates by permuting HLA or CMV assignments 20 times. In a later analysis, co-occurring TCRs were grouped using DBSCAN, with TCRdist sequence similarity added in when clustering inside HLA-allele-positive subsets. For co-occurrence clustering, repertoires with fewer than 30,000 or more than 120,000 public chains were excluded, along with roughly 5 repertoires with anomalous nucleotide sharing. In its TCRdb copy, this immuneACCESS table keeps in-frame sequences only and misses some clones. Where compared with another copy, unresolved V genes explain less than half of these, and the others have no known cause. The V and J calls and clone size come from that table; D and trimming were worked out from the DNA. The sample table contains 120,000 to 150,000 clones; only one count was recorded for approximately 80% of them. The top ten clonotypes cover approximately 1.8% of the sample.

V is shortened by 3 bases, J by 4 bases, and the region joining them spans 12 bases. From a lookup of the germline V gene, CDR1 and CDR2 are KGHSH and LQKENI. From cysteine to phenylalanine, the CDR3 is 14 amino acids long. Only the CDR3 part of the read is kept: 42 bases, read in frame from the first base. The cohort consisted of more than 650 healthy bone marrow donors. All cohort members were sampled while nominally healthy, although unrecorded immune exposures were likely present. The donor was CMV seronegative and was included in the group of several hundred seronegative cohort members. Every donor gave a peripheral blood sample, and the peripheral blood mononuclear cells from that sample were used for TCR beta sequencing. Genomic DNA was extracted from the blood cell samples with the Qiagen DNeasy Blood Extraction Kit.

This sequence uses TRBV18 and TRBJ2-5, and TRBD1 may be the D gene, going by 6 matching bases. Sequencing was done on a sample of PBMCs. This TCR derives from a man aged 35 to 55 in good health and CMV-seronegative. The nucleotide sequence reads as follows: TGTGCCAGCTCACCTCAGGGGATTAGAGAGACCCAGTACTTC. Translation gives CASSPQGIRETQYF.